Following are 15 T cell receptor beta chains from one sample sequenced in a study of cytomegalovirus exposure and HLA in healthy donors. 13 Jbeta primers and 60 Vbeta primers were used for the PCR. Assay used: immunoSEQ multiplex PCR; TCRdb lists only in-frame clones, some missing. The profile shows some 150,000 clones, roughly 83% of them singletons. Sequencing was carried out using PBMCs. The receptors were sampled from a man in his forties in good health and CMV-seropositive.

The chain recombines TRBV9 with TRBJ2-2; 8 positions match TRBD1. The CDR3 is 16 residues long. The V segment lost 4 bases and the J segment 4 bases; nucleotides outside the gene matches: 9. Germline CDR1 is SGDLS and CDR2 is YYNGEE. CDR3 DNA sequence: TGTGCCAGCAGCTCCCAGGACAGGGTCGGCACCGGGGAGCTGTTTTTT. It specifies CASSSQDRVGTGELFF.

The CDR3 reads CASSFSAGQARTQYF. CDR3 in DNA: TGTGCCAGCAGCTTTTCTGCGGGACAGGCAAGGACCCAGTACTTC. The chain links TRBV7-9 to TRBJ2-5; 8 bases match TRBD1. J lost 7 bases, V lost 3 bases, and 10 bases had no gene match. The length of the CDR3 is 15 residues. Per the germline V gene, CDR1 is SEHNR and CDR2 is FQNEAQ (reference sequence).

The rearrangement links TRBV7-9 to TRBJ1-1, with 8 bases matching TRBD1. V lost 5 bases and J lost 2; bases outside the gene matches: 10. Germline V gene lookup returns CDR1 SEHNR and CDR2 FQNEAQ (reference sequence). The CDR3 contains 16 residues. The CDR3 DNA reads TGTGCCAGCAGCCCTGCGGCAGGGGGCCGAAACACTGAAGCTTTCTTT. Encoded protein: CASSPAAGGRNTEAFF.

This clone was seen more than once but under ten times. V usage is TRBV27 and J usage is TRBJ1-1; 7 bases agree with TRBD1. This CDR3 contains 16 residues. V trimming: 4 bases; J trimming: 4 bases; junction bases outside the gene matches: 12. CDR1 MNHEY and CDR2 SMNVEV come from the germline V gene (reference sequence). The CDR3 loop reads CASSSTTGWRATEAFF. In DNA form, the CDR3 reads TGTGCCAGCAGTTCGACGACAGGGTGGCGGGCCACTGAAGCTTTCTTT.

This sequence joins TRBV4-2 and TRBJ1-4; perhaps TRBD1 as D (5 bases). V was trimmed by 2 bases and J by 6 bases, leaving 7 bases between them. Germline-derived CDR1 and CDR2 are LGHNA and YNFKEQ. The CDR3 loop spans 13 amino acids. The CDR3 is CASSQSRDEKLFF. CDR3 bases: TGTGCCAGCAGCCAATCCAGGGATGAAAAACTGTTTTTT.

V gene TRBV18 combines with J gene TRBJ2-1; a weak D match, TRBD1 (5 bases). Deletions cut 1 base from V and 7 bases from J, with 5 bases between. The CDR3 runs 12 residues. Germline V lookup: CDR1 KGHSH, CDR2 LQKENI. The CDR3 nucleotides are TGTGCCAGCTCACCACAGGGGAATGAGCAGTTCTTC. Amino acid sequence: CASSPQGNEQFF.

This clone has only a few counts. V is TRBV15 and J is TRBJ1-5; D is ambiguous. Germline values: CDR1 LNHNV, CDR2 YYDKDF (reference sequence). This CDR3 comprises 16 residues. V shed 0 bases and J shed 1 base, with 10 bases lying between them. CDR3 amino acids: CATSRDYVASNQPQHF. In DNA form, the CDR3 reads TGTGCCACCAGCAGAGACTACGTCGCCAGCAATCAGCCCCAGCATTTT.

On this clone itself: One end of the junction varies from germline; a read error may be responsible. The V call is TRBV7-7, the J call TRBJ1-2; 7 nucleotides match TRBD1. CDR3 length equals 14 residues. Germline V gene lookup returns CDR1 SSHAT and CDR2 FNYEAQ (reference sequence). CDR3 nucleotide sequence: TGTGCTAGCAGCCAGGGCAGGGGGAAAGGTGGCTACACCTTC. This gives the protein CASSQGRGKGGYTF.

The CDR3 loop reads CAWSSGTGVYEQYF. CDR3 nucleotide sequence: TGTGCCTGGAGCTCCGGGACAGGAGTATACGAGCAGTACTTC. This chain connects TRBV30 to TRBJ2-7; TRBD1 agrees at 8 bases. Looked up from germline, CDR1 is GTSNPN and CDR2 is SVGIG (reference sequence). This CDR3 contains 14 residues. V gave up 3 bases and J gave up 4 bases; unmatched junction bases: 8.

This chain connects TRBV7-2 to TRBJ1-2, with D perhaps TRBD1 (5 bases). Germline CDR1 and CDR2: SGHTA and FQGNSA. The CDR3 spans 13 residues. V lost 1 base and J 5 bases, leaving 8 bases between the germline ends. The CDR3 DNA reads TGTGCCAGCAGCTTAGACAGGCGATATGGCTACACCTTC. This codes for CASSLDRRYGYTF. Based on the CDR3 plus reference TRBV7-2 and TRBJ1-2, the full variable domain is GAGVSQSPSNKVTEKGKDVELRCDPISGHTALYWYRQSLGQGLEFLIYFQGNSAPDKSGLPSDRFSAERTGGSVSTLTIQRTQQEDSAVYLCASSLDRRYGYTFGSGTRLTVV.

The rearrangement links TRBV5-1 to TRBJ1-3; no reliable D call. The CDR3 has 14 amino acids. Germline CDR1 SGHRS, CDR2 YFSETQ. V was shortened by 8 bases and J by 2 bases, with 14 bases between the two germline ends. CDR3 bases: TGCGCCAGTAGACCGGGGTCACCTGGAAACACCATATATTTT. Translated, it gives CASRPGSPGNTIYF.

This chain joins TRBV13 and TRBJ2-1, with TRBD2 identical over 7 bases. Germline V gene sequence: CDR1 PRHDT, CDR2 FYEKMQ (reference sequence). The CDR3 consists of 12 residues. The V gene end was trimmed by 5 bases and the J gene end by 8 bases; junction bases not matched to a gene: 3. CDR3 DNA sequence: TGTGCCAGCAGCCGTGGGGGGGATGAGCAGTTCTTC. It specifies CASSRGGDEQFF.

In DNA form, the CDR3 reads TGTGCCAGCAGTGAGTTAGCGGGAGGTCGTGAGACCCAGTACTTC. Amino acid sequence: CASSELAGGRETQYF. This rearrangement joins TRBV2 to TRBJ2-5; 10 nucleotides match TRBD2. V shed 3 bases and J 5 bases; nucleotides not matched to a gene: 6. The CDR3 is 15 residues long. Germline V gene data show CDR1 as SNHLY and CDR2 as FYNNEI.

The rearrangement joins TRBV7-2 to TRBJ1-2; 8 bases align to TRBD1. The CDR3 has 15 residues. In germline, CDR1 is SGHTA, CDR2 FQGNSA. Trimming cost V 5 bases and J 4 bases; bases outside gene matches: 9. This CDR3 is CASSRPRDRFYGYTF. The CDR3 bases are TGTGCCAGCAGCCGACCCCGGGACAGGTTCTATGGCTACACCTTC.

This chain links TRBV11-2 with TRBJ1-2; D not resolved. CDR3 length equals 13 residues. Germline values: CDR1 SGHAT, CDR2 FQNNGV. V lost 0 bases, J lost 4 bases, and 6 bases lay in between. The CDR3: CASSLDLSYGYTF. The CDR3 region has the DNA TGTGCCAGCAGCTTAGATCTTTCCTATGGCTACACCTTC.